The 16 T cell receptor beta chains given below trace back to one sample, sequenced in a study of OX40 agonist ivuxolimab in advanced cancers. Generated by immunoSEQ multiplex PCR, the TCRdb table keeps only in-frame clones and is missing some. This table has 60,000 or so clones, under 90% appearing once. The starting material was CD4+ or CD8+ T cells sorted from blood, obtained in a trial of the OX40 agonist ivuxolimab. These TCRs come from an adult with an advanced solid tumor such as melanoma, head and neck, liver or kidney cancer.

V usage is TRBV28 and J usage is TRBJ1-4; no reliable D call. This CDR3 has 14 residues. Germline V CDR1 and CDR2: MDHEN, SYDVKM. V lost 3 bases and J lost 0, with 5 bases in between. DNA of the CDR3: TGTGCCAGCAGTTTTCTCACAACTAATGAAAAACTGTTTTTT. This translates into CASSFLTTNEKLFF.

V gene TRBV28 combines with J gene TRBJ2-3, with D perhaps matching TRBD2 (6 bases). Looked up from germline, CDR1 is MDHEN and CDR2 is SYDVKM. The CDR3 extends over 15 amino acids. Between the trimmed V and J ends, which lost 3 bases and 0 bases, there was a span of 10 bases. This chain's CDR3 is CASSLGGASTDTQYF. The CDR3 DNA sequence: TGTGCCAGCAGTTTGGGCGGGGCGAGCACAGATACGCAGTATTTT.

The gene calls are TRBV28 and TRBJ1-2, with 8 bases that match TRBD1. The CDR3 is 16 amino acids. CDR1 is MDHEN and CDR2 is SYDVKM in the germline V gene. Germline trimming cut 4 bases from V and 3 bases from J; bases unmatched to any gene: 10. The CDR3 reads CASSYPGQGRYYGYTF. CDR3 nucleotides: TGTGCCAGCAGTTACCCCGGACAGGGTAGATACTATGGCTACACCTTC.

V and J are TRBV29-1 and TRBJ2-1, with TRBD1 as a possible D gene (5 bases). Trimming removed 0 bases at V and 3 bases at J, with 15 bases between. This CDR3 has 16 amino acids. In germline, CDR1 is SQVTM, CDR2 ANQGSEA. CDR3 nucleotides: TGCAGCGTTGAAGATAAGAGCACAGGAATCTACAATGAGCAGTTCTTC. Protein sequence: CSVEDKSTGIYNEQFF.

The chain is built from TRBV2 and TRBJ1-1, with TRBD1 identical over 9 bases. After removal of 6 bases from V and 1 base from J, the junction contained 6 bases not matched to a gene. Looked up from germline, CDR1 is SNHLY and CDR2 is FYNNEI. This CDR3 has 15 residues. CDR3 protein: CASSPQGAANTEAFF. DNA of the CDR3: TGTGCCAGCAGCCCACAGGGGGCAGCGAACACTGAAGCTTTCTTT.

This rearrangement joins TRBV28 to TRBJ2-1, with 12 bases that match TRBD2. There are 16 residues in the CDR3. Unmatched junction bases numbered 4, after V lost 6 bases and J lost 1 base. CDR1 is MDHEN and CDR2 is SYDVKM in the germline V gene. CDR3 bases: TGTGCCAGCAGATCTAGCGGGGGGGGATCCTACAATGAGCAGTTCTTC. Protein: CASRSSGGGSYNEQFF. Together with reference TRBV28 and TRBJ2-1, the CDR3 gives the full variable domain: DVKVTQSSRYLVKRTGEKVFLECVQDMDHENMFWYRQDPGLGLRLIYFSYDVKMKEKGDIPEGYSVSREKKERFSLILESASTNQTSMYLCASRSSGGGSYNEQFFGPGTRLTVL.

This clone is a singleton in its sample. The genes are TRBV11-3 and TRBJ1-1; D is unresolved. Germline V gene lookup returns CDR1 SGHNT and CDR2 YENEEA. Trimming took off 0 bases at V and 10 bases at J, with 12 bases between the two ends. The CDR3 is 13 residues long. Here the CDR3 reads CASSLEVGRGAFF. As DNA, the CDR3 is TGTGCCAGCAGCTTAGAAGTCGGGCGAGGAGCTTTCTTT.

This chain links TRBV18 with TRBJ2-1; 11 bases agree with TRBD2. This CDR3 comprises 15 residues. With V trimmed by 4 bases and J by 7 bases, 6 bases remained unmatched. CDR1 KGHSH and CDR2 LQKENI come from the germline V gene. CDR3 coding DNA: TGTGCCAGCTCACAGACTAGCGGGACGGGAAATGAGCAGTTCTTC. As protein: CASSQTSGTGNEQFF.

This clone came up a few times. CDR3 loop: CASSRLDRGHGSEAFF. In DNA, the CDR3 is TGTGCCAGCAGCCGACTCGACAGGGGGCATGGATCTGAAGCTTTCTTT. The V and J genes are TRBV14 and TRBJ1-1; 10 bases agree with TRBD1. With V trimmed by 4 bases and J by 6 bases, 11 bases remained unmatched. The CDR3 extends over 16 amino acids. CDR1 is SGHDN, CDR2 FVKESK, per germline.

V usage is TRBV27 and J usage is TRBJ1-1; TRBD1 is a possible D gene (6 bases). V gave up 5 bases and J gave up 10 bases, with 29 bases separating them. CDR3 length equals 17 residues. Germline V gene lookup returns CDR1 MNHEY and CDR2 SMNVEV (reference sequence). The CDR3 loop reads CASSPQLGATGRLGAFF. The CDR3 nucleotides read TGTGCCAGCAGTCCCCAGTTGGGCGCTACAGGGCGCCTGGGAGCTTTCTTT.

The chain employs TRBV10-3 and TRBJ2-3, with 8 bases fitting TRBD2. The CDR3 consists of 15 residues. J lost 2 bases, V lost 4 bases, and 5 bases had no gene match. Germline CDR1 ENHRY, CDR2 SYGVKD. The CDR3 DNA reads as TGTGCCATCAGTGGTAGCGGGGTGACCACAGATACGCAGTATTTT. Its protein product is CAISGSGVTTDTQYF.

The genes are TRBV19 and TRBJ1-4; possible D gene TRBD1, 6 bases. CDR3 size: 15 residues. CDR1 LNHDA and CDR2 SQIVND come from the germline V gene (reference sequence). The V and J ends lost 6 bases and 8 bases respectively, with 19 bases between them. CDR3 amino acids: CASRTKQGGEEKLFF. The CDR3 DNA is TGTGCCAGTAGGACTAAACAGGGAGGTGAAGAAAAACTGTTTTTT.

CDR3 sequence (DNA): TGCAGCGCCGGGGACAGGGGTTTCGATGAGCAGTTCTTC. As protein: CSAGDRGFDEQFF. This rearrangement joins TRBV29-1 to TRBJ2-1; 10 nucleotides line up with TRBD1. Trimming removed 7 bases from V and 8 bases from J; junction bases left unmatched: 8. Germline assignment: CDR1 SQVTM and CDR2 ANQGSEA. This CDR3 spans 13 amino acids.

This chain links TRBV6-1 with TRBJ2-3, with TRBD2 as a possible D gene (5 bases). This CDR3 comprises 13 residues. Germline assignment: CDR1 MNHNS and CDR2 SASEGT. The ends were cut back, 7 bases at V and 6 bases at J, with 14 bases in the middle. The CDR3 sequence: CASTPTLGDTQYF. CDR3 nucleotide sequence: TGTGCCAGCACCCCCACACTAGGGGATACGCAGTATTTT.

J is TRBJ1-3 and V is TRBV25-1; no definite D call. The CDR3 has 15 amino acids. CDR1 MGHDK and CDR2 SYGVNS come from the germline V gene. The V gene lost 4 bases and the J gene lost 0 bases, with 10 bases spanning the gap. The chain's CDR3 is CASSVDAYSGNTIYF. For the CDR3, the DNA is TGTGCCAGCAGTGTGGACGCCTACTCTGGAAACACCATATATTTT.

The chain uses TRBV7-9 and TRBJ1-1; D gene unclear. V was clipped by 0 bases and J by 0 bases, with 5 bases between them. CDR1 and CDR2 from the germline V gene are SEHNR and FQNEAQ (reference sequence). The CDR3 is made up of 14 amino acids. As DNA, the CDR3 is TGTGCCAGCAGCTTAGCCACCATGAACACTGAAGCTTTCTTT. It encodes CASSLATMNTEAFF.